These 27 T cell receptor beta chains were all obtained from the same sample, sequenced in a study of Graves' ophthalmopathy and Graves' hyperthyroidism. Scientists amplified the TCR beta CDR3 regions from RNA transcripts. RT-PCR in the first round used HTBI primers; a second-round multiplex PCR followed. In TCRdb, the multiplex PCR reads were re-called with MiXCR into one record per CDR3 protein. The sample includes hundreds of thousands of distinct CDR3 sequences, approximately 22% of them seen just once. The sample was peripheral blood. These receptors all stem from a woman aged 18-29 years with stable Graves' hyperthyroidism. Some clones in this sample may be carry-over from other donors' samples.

CDR3 in amino acids: CSVDDREGTEAFF. As DNA, the CDR3 is TGCAGCGTAGACGACAGGGAGGGCACTGAAGCTTTCTTT. The chain recombines TRBV29-1 with TRBJ1-1, with 7 positions matching TRBD1. The CDR3 sequence is 13 residues long. The junction had 8 bases not matched to a gene; V was cut back by 6 bases and J by 4 bases. Germline V gene data show CDR1 as SQVTM and CDR2 as ANQGSEA. Variable domain in full (rest from reference TRBV29-1 and TRBJ1-1): SAVISQKPSRDICQRGTSLTIQCQVDSQVTMMFWYRQQPGQSLTLIATANQGSEATYESGFVIDKFPISRPNLTFSTLTVSNMSPEDSSIYLCSVDDREGTEAFFGQGTRLTVV.

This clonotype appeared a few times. Here the CDR3 DNA reads TGTGCCAGCAGCCCCTGGACTAGCGGGAGTCTGACCGAGCAGTACTTC. The encoded protein is CASSPWTSGSLTEQYF. The rearrangement links TRBV9 to TRBJ2-7, with 13 bases fitting TRBD2. Unmatched junction bases numbered 10, after V lost 4 bases and J lost 6 bases. The CDR3 covers 16 residues. Germline loops: CDR1 SGDLS, CDR2 YYNGEE.

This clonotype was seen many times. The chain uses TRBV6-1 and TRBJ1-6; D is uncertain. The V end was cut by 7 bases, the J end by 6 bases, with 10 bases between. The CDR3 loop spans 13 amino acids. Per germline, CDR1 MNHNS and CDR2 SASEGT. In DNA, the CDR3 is TGTGCCAGCACCAAAAGTCCTAATTCACCCCTCCACTTT. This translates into CASTKSPNSPLHF.

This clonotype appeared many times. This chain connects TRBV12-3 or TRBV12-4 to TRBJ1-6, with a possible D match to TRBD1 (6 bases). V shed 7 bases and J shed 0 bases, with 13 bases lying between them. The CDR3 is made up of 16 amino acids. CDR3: CASTRGSSSYNSPLHF. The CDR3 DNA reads TGTGCCAGCACCAGGGGAAGTAGCTCCTATAATTCACCCCTCCACTTT.

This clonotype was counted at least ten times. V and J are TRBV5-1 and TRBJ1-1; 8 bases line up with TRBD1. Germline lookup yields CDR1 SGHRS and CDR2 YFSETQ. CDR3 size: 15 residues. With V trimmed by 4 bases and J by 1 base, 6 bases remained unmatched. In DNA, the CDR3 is TGCGCCAGCAGCCCGAGGGGACAGGCGAACACTGAAGCTTTCTTT. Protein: CASSPRGQANTEAFF.

The CDR3 DNA is TGTGCCAGCAGAACCGGACAGAAGTATGGCTACACCTTC. It codes for CASRTGQKYGYTF. The V gene is TRBV28, the J gene TRBJ1-2, with D perhaps TRBD1 (6 bases). Germline CDR1 reads MDHEN; CDR2 reads SYDVKM. The CDR3 has 13 residues. With 6 bases removed from V and 5 bases from J, the gap between germline ends came to 13 bases.

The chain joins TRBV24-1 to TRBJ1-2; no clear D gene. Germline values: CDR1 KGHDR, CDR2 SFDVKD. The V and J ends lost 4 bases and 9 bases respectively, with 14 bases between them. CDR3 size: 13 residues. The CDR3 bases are TGTGCCACCAGTGACAGCCTCCAAGGTCGCTACACCTTC. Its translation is CATSDSLQGRYTF.

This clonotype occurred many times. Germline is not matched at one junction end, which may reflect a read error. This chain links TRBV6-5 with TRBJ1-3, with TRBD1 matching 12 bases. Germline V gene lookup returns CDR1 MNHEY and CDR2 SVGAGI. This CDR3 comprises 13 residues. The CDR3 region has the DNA TGTGCCAGCAGACCTCGGGGGGGACAGGGGGCGCGTTTT. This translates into CASRPRGGQGARF.

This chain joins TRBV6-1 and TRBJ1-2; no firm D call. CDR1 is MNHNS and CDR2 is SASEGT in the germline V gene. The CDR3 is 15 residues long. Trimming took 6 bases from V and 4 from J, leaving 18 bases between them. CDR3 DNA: TGTGCCAGCAGCCTACGGACGAACCCCCCCTATGGCTACACCTTC. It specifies CASSLRTNPPYGYTF.

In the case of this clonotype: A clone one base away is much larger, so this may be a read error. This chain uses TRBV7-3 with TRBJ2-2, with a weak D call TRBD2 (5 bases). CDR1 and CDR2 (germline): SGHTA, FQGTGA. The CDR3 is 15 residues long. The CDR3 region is CASSPSSLSTGELCF. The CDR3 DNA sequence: TGTGCCAGCAGCCCCTCCTCGCTTAGCACCGGGGAGCTGTGTTTT.

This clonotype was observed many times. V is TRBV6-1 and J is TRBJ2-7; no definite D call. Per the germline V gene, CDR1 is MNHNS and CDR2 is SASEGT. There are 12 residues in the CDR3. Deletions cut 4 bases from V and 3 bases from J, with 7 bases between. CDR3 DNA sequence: TGTGCCAGCAGTGGACTGGACTACGAGCAGTACTTC. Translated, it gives CASSGLDYEQYF.

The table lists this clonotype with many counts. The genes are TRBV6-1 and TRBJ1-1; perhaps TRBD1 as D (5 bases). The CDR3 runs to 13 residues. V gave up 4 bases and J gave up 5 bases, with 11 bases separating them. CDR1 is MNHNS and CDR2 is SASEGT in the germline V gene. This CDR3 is CASSAGVGTEAFF. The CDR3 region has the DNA TGTGCCAGCAGTGCGGGGGTGGGTACTGAAGCTTTCTTT.

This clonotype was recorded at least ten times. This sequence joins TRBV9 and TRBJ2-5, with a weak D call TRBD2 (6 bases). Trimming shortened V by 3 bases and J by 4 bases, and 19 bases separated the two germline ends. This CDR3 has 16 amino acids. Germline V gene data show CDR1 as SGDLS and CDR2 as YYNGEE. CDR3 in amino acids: CASSEGWRGDLETQYF. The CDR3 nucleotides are TGTGCCAGCAGCGAGGGGTGGCGGGGAGATCTAGAGACCCAGTACTTC.

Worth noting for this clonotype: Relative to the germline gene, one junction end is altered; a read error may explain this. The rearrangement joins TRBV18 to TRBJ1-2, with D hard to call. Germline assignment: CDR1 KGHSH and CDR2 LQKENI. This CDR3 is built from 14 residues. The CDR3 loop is CASSSPTPSYGYTF. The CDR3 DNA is TGTGCCAGCTCATCACCGACACCTTCCTATGGCTACACCTTC.

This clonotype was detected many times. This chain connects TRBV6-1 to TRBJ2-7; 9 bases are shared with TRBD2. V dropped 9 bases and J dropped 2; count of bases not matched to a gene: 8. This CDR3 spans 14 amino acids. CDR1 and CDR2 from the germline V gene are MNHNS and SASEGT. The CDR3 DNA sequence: TGTGCCAGTTACACTAGCGGGTCAACCTACGAGCAGTACTTC. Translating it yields CASYTSGSTYEQYF.

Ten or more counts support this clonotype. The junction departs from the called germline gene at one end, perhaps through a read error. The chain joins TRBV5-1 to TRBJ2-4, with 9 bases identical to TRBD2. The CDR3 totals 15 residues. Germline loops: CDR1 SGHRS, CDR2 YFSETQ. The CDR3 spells CASTEGGLAKNIKYF. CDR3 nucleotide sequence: TGCGCCAGCACCGAAGGGGGACTAGCCAAAAACATTAAGTACTTC.

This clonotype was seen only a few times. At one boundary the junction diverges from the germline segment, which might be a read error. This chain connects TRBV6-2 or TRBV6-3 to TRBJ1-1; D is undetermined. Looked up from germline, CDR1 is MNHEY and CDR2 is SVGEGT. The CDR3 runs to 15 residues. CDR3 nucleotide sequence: TGTGCCAGCAGCCCCAGTCTTGTGGGCAACACTGATGCTTTCTTT. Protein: CASSPSLVGNTDAFF.

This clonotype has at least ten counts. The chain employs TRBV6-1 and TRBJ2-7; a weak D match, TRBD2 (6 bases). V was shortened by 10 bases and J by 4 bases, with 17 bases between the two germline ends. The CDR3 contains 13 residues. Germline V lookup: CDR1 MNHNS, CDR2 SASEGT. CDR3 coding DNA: TGTGCCACCCATTCGTCCCGGGGGTACGAGCAGTACTTC. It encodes CATHSSRGYEQYF.

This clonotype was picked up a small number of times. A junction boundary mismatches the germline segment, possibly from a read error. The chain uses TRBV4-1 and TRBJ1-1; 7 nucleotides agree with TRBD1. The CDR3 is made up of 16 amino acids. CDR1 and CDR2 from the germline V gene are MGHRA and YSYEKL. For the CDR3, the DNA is TGCGCCAGCAACCAAGATCGCGCCAGGGGGGTCACTGAAGCTTTCTTT. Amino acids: CASNQDRARGVTEAFF.

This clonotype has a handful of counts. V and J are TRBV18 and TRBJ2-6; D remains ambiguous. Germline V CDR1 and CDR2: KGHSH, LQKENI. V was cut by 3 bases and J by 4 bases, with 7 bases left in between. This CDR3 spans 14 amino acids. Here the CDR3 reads CASSPSGGANVLTF. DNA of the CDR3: TGTGCCAGCTCACCGTCGGGCGGGGCCAACGTCCTGACTTTC.

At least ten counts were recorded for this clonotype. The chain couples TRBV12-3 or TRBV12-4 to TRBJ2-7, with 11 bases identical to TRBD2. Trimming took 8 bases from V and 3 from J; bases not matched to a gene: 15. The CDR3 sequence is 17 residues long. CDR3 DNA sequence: TGTGCCAGCTCCCTCAGAGCCGGGACTAGCGGTTTCTACGAGCAGTACTTC. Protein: CASSLRAGTSGFYEQYF.

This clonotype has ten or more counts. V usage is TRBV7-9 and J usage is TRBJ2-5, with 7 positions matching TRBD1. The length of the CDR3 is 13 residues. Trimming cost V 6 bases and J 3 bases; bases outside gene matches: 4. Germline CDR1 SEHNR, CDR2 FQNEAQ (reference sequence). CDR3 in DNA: TGTGCCAGCAGAGACGGGACAGAAGAGACCCAGTACTTC. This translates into CASRDGTEETQYF.

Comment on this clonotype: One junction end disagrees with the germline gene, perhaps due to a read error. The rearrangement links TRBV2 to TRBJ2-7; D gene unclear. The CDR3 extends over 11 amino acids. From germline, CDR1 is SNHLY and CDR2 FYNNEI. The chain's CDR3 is CSSSVPYEQYF. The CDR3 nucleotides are TGTTCCAGCAGTGTCCCCTACGAGCAGTATTTC.

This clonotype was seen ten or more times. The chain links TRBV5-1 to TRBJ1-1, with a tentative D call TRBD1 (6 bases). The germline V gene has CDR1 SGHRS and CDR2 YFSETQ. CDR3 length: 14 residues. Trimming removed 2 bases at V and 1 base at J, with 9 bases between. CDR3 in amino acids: CASSLQDRNTEAFF. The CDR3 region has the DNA TGCGCCAGCAGCTTACAGGACAGGAACACTGAAGCTTTCTTT. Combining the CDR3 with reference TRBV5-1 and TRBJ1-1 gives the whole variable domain KAGVTQTPRYLIKTRGQQVTLSCSPISGHRSVSWYQQTPGQGLQFLFEYFSETQRNKGNFPGRFSGRQFSNSRSEMNVSTLELGDSALYLCASSLQDRNTEAFFGQGTRLTVV.

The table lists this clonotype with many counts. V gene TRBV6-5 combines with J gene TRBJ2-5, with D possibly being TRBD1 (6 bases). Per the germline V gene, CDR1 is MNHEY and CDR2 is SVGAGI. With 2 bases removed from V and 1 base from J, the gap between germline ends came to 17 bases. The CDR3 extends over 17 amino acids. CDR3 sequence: CASSYLATGPGQETQYF. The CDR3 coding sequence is TGTGCCAGCAGTTACCTCGCGACAGGCCCCGGCCAAGAGACCCAGTACTTC.

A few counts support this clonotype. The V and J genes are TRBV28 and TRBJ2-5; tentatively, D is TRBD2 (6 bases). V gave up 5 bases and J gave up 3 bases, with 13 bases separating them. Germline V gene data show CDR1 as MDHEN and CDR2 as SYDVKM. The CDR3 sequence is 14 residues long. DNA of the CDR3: TGTGCCAGCAGTCGTGATGGGGGGAAAGAGACCCAGTACTTC. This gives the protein CASSRDGGKETQYF.

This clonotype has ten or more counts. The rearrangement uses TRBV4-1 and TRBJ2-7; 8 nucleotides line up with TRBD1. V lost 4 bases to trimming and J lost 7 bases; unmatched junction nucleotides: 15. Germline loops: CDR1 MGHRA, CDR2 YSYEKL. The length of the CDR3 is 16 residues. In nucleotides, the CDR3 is TGCGCCAGCAGCCCAAGATGGGAGACAGGGGTCTCGGAGCAGTACTTC. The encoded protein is CASSPRWETGVSEQYF.